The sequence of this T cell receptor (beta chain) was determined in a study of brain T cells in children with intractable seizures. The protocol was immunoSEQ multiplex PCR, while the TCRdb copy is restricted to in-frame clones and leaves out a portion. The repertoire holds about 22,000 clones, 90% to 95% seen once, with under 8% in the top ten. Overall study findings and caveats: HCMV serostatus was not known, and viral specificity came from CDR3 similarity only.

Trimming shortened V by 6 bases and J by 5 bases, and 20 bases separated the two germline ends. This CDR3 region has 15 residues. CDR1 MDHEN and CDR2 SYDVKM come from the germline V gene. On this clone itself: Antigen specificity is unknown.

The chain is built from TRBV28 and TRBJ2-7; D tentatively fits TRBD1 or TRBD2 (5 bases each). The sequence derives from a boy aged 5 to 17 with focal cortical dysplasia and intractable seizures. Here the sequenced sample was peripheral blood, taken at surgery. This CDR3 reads CASREGTSWVHEQYF. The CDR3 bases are TGTGCCAGCAGGGAAGGGACCTCTTGGGTACACGAGCAGTACTTC.